The 5 T cell receptor beta chains given below trace back to one sample, sequenced in a study of cytomegalovirus exposure and HLA in healthy donors. 13 Jbeta primers and 60 Vbeta primers were used for the PCR. The method was immunoSEQ multiplex PCR; TCRdb's version includes in-frame clones alone and lacks a portion of them. The sample lists about 150,000 clones, approximately 81% occurring once. The specimen was PBMCs. The receptors originated from a boy aged 2 to 9 in good health and CMV-seronegative.

As regards this clone: Within the sample, other DNA sequences also encode this same CDR3. The CDR3 coding sequence is TGTGCCAGCAGCGTTGGACAGGGCCAAGAGACCCAGTACTTC. Translating it yields CASSVGQGQETQYF. The genes are TRBV9 and TRBJ2-5; 8 nucleotides match TRBD1. V lost 2 bases and J lost 1; bases outside the gene matches: 1. Germline V gene data show CDR1 as SGDLS and CDR2 as YYNGEE. The CDR3 spans 14 residues.

This clone was recorded once. The chain links TRBV2 to TRBJ2-3; 7 nucleotides agree with TRBD2. Per the germline V gene, CDR1 is SNHLY and CDR2 is FYNNEI. The CDR3 length is 17 residues. Unmatched junction bases numbered 13, after V lost 6 bases and J lost 1 base. DNA of the CDR3: TGTGCCAGCAGCCCTGTAGTACTAGCGAGTGGCACAGATACGCAGTATTTT. Its protein is CASSPVVLASGTDTQYF.

Worth noting for this clone: One junction end disagrees with the germline gene, perhaps due to a read error. The sample carries other DNA sequences with the same CDR3. CDR3 sequence (DNA): TGTGCCACCAGCAGAGAGGGGGGGCTCTACTACGGCTACACCTTC. Translating it yields CATSREGGLYYGYTF. This sequence joins TRBV15 and TRBJ1-2; D possibly corresponds to TRBD1 (6 bases). CDR3 length equals 15 residues. Germline V lookup: CDR1 LNHNV, CDR2 YYDKDF (reference sequence).

This chain uses TRBV7-2 with TRBJ2-7; TRBD2 aligns across 7 bases. Germline loops: CDR1 SGHTA, CDR2 FQGNSA. V was pared by 5 bases and J by 2 bases, with 3 bases of the junction left unmatched. This CDR3 contains 13 residues. The CDR3 nucleotides are TGTGCCAGCAGCCCTAGCGGTACCTACGAGCAGTACTTC. It translates to CASSPSGTYEQYF.

This chain uses TRBV6-5 with TRBJ1-2; D unresolved. V was clipped by 7 bases and J by 4 bases, with 13 bases between them. CDR3 length equals 13 residues. CDR1 is MNHEY and CDR2 is SVGAGI in the germline V gene. For the CDR3, the DNA is TGTGCCAGCACCTCGGAAGGAGCCTATGGCTACACCTTC. It translates to CASTSEGAYGYTF.